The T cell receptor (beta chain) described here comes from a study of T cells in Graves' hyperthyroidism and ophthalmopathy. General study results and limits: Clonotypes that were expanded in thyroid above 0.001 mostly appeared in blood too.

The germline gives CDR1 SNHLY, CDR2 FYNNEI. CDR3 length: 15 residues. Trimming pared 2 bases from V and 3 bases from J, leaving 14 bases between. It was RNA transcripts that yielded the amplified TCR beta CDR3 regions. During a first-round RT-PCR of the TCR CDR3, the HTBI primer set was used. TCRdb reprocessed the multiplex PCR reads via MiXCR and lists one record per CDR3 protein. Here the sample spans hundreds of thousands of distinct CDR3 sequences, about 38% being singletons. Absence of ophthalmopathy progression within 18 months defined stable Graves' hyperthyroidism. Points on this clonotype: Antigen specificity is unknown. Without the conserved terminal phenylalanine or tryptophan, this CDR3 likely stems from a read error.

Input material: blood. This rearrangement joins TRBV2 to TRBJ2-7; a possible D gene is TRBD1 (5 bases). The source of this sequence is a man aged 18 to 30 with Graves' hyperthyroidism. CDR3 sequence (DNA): TGTGCCAGCAGTGAAACAGGTCAGGCGATCTACGAGCAGTACCTC. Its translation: CASSETGQAIYEQYL.